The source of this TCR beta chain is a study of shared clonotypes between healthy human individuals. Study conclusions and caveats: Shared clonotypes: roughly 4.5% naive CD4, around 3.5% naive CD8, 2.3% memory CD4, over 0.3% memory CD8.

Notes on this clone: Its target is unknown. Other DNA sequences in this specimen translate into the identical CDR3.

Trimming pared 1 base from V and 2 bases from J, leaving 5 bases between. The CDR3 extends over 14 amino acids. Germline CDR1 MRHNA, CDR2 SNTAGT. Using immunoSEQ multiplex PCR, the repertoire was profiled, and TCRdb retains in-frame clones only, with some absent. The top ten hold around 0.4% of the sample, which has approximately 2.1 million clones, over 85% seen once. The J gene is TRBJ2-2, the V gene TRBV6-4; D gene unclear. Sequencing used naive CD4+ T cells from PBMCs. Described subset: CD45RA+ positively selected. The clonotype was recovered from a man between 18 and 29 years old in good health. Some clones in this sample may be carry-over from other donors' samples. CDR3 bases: TGTGCCAGCAGTGACTGGTTAAACACCGGGGAGCTGTTTTTT. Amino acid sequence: CASSDWLNTGELFF.